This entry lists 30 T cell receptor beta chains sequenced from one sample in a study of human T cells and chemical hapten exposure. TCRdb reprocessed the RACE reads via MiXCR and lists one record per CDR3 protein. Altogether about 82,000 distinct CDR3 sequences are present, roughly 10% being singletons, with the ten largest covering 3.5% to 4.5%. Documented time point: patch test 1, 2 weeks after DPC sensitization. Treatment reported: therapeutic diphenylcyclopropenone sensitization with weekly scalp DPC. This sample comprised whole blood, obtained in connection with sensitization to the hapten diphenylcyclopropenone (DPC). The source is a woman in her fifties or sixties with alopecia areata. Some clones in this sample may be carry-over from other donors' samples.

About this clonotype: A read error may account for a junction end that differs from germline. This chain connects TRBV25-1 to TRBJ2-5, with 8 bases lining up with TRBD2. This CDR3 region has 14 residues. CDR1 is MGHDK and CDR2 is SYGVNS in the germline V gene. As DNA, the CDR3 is TGTGCCAGTAGTGGGGGAGCGGGGGTGGAGACCCAGTACTTC. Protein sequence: CASSGGAGVETQYF. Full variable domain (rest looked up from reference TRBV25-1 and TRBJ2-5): EADIYQTPRYLVIGTGKKITLECSQTMGHDKMYWYQQDPGMELHLIHYSYGVNSTEKGDLSSESTVSRIRTEHFPLTLESARPSHTSQYLCASSGGAGVETQYFGPGTRLLVL.

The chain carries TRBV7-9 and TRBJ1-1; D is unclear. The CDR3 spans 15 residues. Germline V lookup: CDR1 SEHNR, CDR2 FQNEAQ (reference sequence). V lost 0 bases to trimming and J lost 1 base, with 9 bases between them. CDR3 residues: CASSLAGRTNTEAFF. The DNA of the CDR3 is TGTGCCAGCAGCTTAGCGGGCAGGACGAACACTGAAGCTTTCTTT. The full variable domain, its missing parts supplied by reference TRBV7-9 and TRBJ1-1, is DTGVSQNPRHKITKRGQNVTFRCDPISEHNRLYWYRQTLGQGPEFLTYFQNEAQLEKSRLLSDRFSAERPKGSFSTLEIQRTEQGDSAMYLCASSLAGRTNTEAFFGQGTRLTVV.

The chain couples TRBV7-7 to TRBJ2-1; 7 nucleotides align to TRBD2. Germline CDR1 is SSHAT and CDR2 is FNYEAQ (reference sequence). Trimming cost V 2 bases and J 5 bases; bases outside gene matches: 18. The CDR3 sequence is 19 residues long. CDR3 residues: CASSLYAGVPAGRDNEQFF. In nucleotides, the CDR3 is TGTGCCAGCAGCTTATACGCGGGAGTTCCCGCCGGACGAGACAATGAGCAGTTCTTC.

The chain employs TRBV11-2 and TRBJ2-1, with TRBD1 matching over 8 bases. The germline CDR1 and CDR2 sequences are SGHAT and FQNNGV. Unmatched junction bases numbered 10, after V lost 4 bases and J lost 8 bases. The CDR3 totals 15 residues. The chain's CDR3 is CASSSRTGRLDEQFF. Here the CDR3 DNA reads TGTGCCAGCAGCTCTCGGACAGGGAGGTTGGATGAGCAGTTCTTC.

The CDR3 bases are TGTGCCAGCAGCGTCGACGGCCAAGTCACTGAAGCTTTCTTT. Translating it yields CASSVDGQVTEAFF. V usage is TRBV7-3 and J usage is TRBJ1-1; D gene unclear. Germline V gene sequence: CDR1 SGHTA, CDR2 FQGTGA. Trimming pared 5 bases from V and 4 bases from J, leaving 14 bases between. This CDR3 contains 14 residues.

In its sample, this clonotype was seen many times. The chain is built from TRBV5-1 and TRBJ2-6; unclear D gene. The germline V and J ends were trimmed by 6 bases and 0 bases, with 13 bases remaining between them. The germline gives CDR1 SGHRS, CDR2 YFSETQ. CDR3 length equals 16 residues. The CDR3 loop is CASTVQSNSGANVLTF. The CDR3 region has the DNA TGCGCCAGCACGGTACAGAGCAACTCTGGGGCCAACGTCCTGACTTTC.

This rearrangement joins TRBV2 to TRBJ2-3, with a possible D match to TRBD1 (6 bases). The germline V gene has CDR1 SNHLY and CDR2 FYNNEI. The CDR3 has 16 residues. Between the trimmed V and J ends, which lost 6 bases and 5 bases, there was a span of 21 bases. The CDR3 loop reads CASRVGRTVIRDTQYF. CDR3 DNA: TGTGCCAGCAGGGTGGGAAGGACAGTGATTAGAGATACGCAGTATTTT.

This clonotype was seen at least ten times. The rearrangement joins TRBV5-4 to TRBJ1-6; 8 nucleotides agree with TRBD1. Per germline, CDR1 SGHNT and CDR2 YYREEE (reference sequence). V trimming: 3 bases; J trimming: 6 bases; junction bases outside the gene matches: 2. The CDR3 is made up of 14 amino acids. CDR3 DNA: TGTGCCAGCAGCTGGACAGGGAGTAATTCACCCCTCCACTTT. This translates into CASSWTGSNSPLHF. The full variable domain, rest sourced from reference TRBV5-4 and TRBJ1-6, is ETGVTQSPTHLIKTRGQQVTLRCSSQSGHNTVSWYQQALGQGPQFIFQYYREEENGRGNFPPRFSGLQFPNYSSELNVNALELDDSALYLCASSWTGSNSPLHFGNGTRLTVT.

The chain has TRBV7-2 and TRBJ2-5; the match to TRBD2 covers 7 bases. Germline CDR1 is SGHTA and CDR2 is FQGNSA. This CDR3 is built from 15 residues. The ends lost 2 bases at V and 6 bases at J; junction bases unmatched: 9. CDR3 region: CASSLSASGPQTQYF. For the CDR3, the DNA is TGTGCCAGCAGCTTATCCGCTAGCGGTCCACAGACCCAGTACTTC.

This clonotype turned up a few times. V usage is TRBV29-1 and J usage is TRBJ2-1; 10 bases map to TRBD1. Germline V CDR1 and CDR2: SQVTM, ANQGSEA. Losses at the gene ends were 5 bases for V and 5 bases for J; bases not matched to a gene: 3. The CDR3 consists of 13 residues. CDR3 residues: CSVSGTGDNEQFF. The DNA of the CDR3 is TGCAGCGTTTCCGGGACAGGGGACAATGAGCAGTTCTTC.

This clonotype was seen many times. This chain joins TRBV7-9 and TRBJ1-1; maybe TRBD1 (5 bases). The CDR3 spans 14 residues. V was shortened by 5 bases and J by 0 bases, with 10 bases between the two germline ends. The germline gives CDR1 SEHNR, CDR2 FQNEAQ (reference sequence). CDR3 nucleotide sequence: TGTGCCAGCAGCCCAGGGCCTATGAACACTGAAGCTTTCTTT. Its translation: CASSPGPMNTEAFF.

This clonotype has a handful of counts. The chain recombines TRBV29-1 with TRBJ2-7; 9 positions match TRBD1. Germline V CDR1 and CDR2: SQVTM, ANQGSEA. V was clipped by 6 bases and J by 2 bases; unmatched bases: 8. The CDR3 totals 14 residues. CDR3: CSVEGQGKTYEQYF. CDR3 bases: TGCAGCGTGGAGGGACAGGGCAAAACCTACGAGCAGTACTTC.

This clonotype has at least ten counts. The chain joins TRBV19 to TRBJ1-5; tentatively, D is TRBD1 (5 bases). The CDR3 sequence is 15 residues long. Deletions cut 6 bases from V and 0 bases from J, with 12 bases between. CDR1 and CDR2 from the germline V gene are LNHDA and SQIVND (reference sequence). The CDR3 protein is CASSIQVYSNQPQHF. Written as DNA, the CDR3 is TGTGCCAGTAGCATACAGGTCTATAGCAATCAGCCCCAGCATTTT.

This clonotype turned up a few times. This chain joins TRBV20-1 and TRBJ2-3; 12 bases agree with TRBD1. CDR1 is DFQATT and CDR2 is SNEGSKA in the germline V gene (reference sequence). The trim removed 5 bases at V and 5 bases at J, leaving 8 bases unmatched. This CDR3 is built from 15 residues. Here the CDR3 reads CSALPGQGAGDTQYF. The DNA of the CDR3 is TGCAGTGCTTTACCGGGACAGGGGGCAGGAGATACGCAGTATTTT.

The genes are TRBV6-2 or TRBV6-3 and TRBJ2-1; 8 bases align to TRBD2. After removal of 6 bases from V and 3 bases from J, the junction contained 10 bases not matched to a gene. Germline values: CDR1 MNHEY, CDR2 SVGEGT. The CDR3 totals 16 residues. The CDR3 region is CASRRGLDRLYNEQFF. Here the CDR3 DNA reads TGTGCCAGCAGGAGGGGACTAGACCGTCTCTACAATGAGCAGTTCTTC.

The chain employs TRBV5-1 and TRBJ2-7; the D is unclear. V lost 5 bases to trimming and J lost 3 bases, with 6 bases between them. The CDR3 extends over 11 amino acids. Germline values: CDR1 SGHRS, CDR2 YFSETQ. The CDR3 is CASRIDYEQYF. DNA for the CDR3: TGCGCCAGCAGGATAGACTACGAGCAGTACTTC.

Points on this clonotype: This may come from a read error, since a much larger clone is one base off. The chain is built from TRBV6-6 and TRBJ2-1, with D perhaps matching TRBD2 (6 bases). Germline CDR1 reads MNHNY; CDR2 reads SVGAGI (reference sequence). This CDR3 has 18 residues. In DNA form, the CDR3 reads TGTGCCAGCAGTAGACGGAACTTAGCGGCTAGCTCCTACAATGAGCAGCTCTTC. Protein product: CASSRRNLAASSYNEQLF.

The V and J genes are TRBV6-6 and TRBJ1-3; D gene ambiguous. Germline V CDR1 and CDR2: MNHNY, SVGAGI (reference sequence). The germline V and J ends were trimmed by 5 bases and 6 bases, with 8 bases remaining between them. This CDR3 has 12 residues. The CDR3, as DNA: TGTGCCAGCAGTCCCTCCCAAAACACCATATATTTT. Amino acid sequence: CASSPSQNTIYF.

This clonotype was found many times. The CDR3: CSSGASSSTDTQYF. The CDR3, as DNA: TGCAGTTCAGGGGCCAGCTCTTCCACAGATACGCAGTATTTT. The gene calls are TRBV20-1 and TRBJ2-3; the D gene is possibly TRBD1 (6 bases). Between the trimmed V and J ends, which lost 8 bases and 2 bases, there was a span of 17 bases. Germline lookup yields CDR1 DFQATT and CDR2 SNEGSKA (reference sequence). The CDR3 sequence is 14 residues long.

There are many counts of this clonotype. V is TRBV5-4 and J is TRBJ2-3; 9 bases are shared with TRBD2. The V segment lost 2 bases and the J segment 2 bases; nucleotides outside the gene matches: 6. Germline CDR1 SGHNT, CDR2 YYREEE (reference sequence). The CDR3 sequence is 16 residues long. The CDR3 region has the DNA TGTGCCAGCAGCTTCATGACTAGCGGATTCACAGATACGCAGTATTTT. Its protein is CASSFMTSGFTDTQYF.

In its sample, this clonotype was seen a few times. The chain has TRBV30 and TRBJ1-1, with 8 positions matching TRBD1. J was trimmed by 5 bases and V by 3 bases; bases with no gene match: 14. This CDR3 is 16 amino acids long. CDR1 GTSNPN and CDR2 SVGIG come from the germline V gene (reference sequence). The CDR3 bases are TGTGCCTGGAGCAGATCAGGGGGCGCGAGAAGAACTGAAGCTTTCTTT. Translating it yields CAWSRSGGARRTEAFF.

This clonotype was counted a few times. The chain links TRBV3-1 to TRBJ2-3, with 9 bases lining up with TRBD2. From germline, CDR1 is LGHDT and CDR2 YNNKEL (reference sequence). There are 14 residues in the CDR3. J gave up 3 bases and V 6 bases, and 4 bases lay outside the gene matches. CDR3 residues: CASRGAGGTDTQYF. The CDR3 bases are TGTGCCAGCAGGGGAGCGGGGGGTACAGATACGCAGTATTTT.

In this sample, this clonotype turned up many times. CDR3 in amino acids: CASSQGEGGTTEAFF. The CDR3 DNA reads as TGTGCCAGCAGCCAAGGCGAGGGAGGGACCACTGAAGCTTTCTTT. The chain joins TRBV4-2 to TRBJ1-1; tentative D call: TRBD1 (5 bases). The ends were cut back, 1 base at V and 4 bases at J, with 13 bases in the middle. CDR3 length: 15 residues. From germline, CDR1 is LGHNA and CDR2 YNFKEQ.

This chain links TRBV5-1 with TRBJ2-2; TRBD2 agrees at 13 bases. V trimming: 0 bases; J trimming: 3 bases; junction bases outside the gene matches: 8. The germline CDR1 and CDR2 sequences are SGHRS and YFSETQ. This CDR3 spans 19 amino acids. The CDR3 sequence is CASSLAKSGLAGYTGELFF. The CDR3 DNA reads TGCGCCAGCAGCTTGGCCAAGTCGGGACTAGCGGGATACACCGGGGAGCTGTTTTTT.

CDR3 nucleotide sequence: TGTGCCAGTAGTATACGAGGGGTTTTTGAGAATGAGCAGTTCTTC. Its protein is CASSIRGVFENEQFF. The rearrangement uses TRBV19 and TRBJ2-1; D may match TRBD1 or TRBD2 (5 bases each). V was clipped by 2 bases and J by 7 bases, with 15 bases between them. Germline CDR1 reads LNHDA; CDR2 reads SQIVND (reference sequence). The CDR3 runs 15 residues.

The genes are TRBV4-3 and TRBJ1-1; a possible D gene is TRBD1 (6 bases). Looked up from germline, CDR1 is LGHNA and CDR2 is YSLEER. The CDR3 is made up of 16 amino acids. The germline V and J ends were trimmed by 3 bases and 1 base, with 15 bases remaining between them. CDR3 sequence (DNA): TGCGCCAGCAGCCAGGTATTCCCGACAGGGAACACTGAAGCTTTCTTT. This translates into CASSQVFPTGNTEAFF.

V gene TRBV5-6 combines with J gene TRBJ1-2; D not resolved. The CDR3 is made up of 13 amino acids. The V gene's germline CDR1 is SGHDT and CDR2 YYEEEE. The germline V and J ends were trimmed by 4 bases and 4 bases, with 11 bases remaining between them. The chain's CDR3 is CASSADGRYGYTF. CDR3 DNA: TGTGCCAGCAGCGCAGACGGACGCTATGGCTACACCTTC.

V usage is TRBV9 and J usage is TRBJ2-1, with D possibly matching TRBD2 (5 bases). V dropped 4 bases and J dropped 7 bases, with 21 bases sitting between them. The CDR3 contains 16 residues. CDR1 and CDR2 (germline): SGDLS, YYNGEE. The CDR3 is CASSKDYEAHRNEQFF. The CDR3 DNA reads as TGTGCCAGCAGCAAAGACTACGAGGCCCATCGGAATGAGCAGTTCTTC.

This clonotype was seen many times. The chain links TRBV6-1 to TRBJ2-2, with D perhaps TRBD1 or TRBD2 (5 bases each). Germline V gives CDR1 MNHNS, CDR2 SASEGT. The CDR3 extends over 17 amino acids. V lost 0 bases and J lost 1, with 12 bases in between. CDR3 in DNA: TGTGCCAGCAGTGAAGCGCTCCTTGGGGGGAACACCGGGGAGCTGTTTTTT. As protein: CASSEALLGGNTGELFF.

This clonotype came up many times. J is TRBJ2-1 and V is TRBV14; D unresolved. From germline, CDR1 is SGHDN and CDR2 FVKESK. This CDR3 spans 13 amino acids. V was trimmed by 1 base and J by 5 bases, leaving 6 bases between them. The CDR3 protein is CASSQVNNNEQFF. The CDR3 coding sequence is TGTGCCAGCAGCCAAGTGAACAACAATGAGCAGTTCTTC. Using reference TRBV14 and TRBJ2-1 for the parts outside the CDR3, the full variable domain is EAGVTQFPSHSVIEKGQTVTLRCDPISGHDNLYWYRRVMGKEIKFLLHFVKESKQDESGMPNNRFLAERTGGTYSTLKVQPAELEDSGVYFCASSQVNNNEQFFGPGTRLTVL.